The 8 T cell receptor beta chains below come from one sample, sequenced in a study of cytotoxic CD8 clonotypes in ibrutinib-treated CLL. Assay: immunoSEQ multiplex PCR; the TCRdb copy retains only in-frame clones and omits some. The repertoire has more than 200,000 clones, approximately 70% of them found once; the top ten carry 5.9%. Sequences were derived from PBMCs, sampled after 12 months of ibrutinib treatment. These receptor sequences come from a human donor with chronic lymphocytic leukemia.

The CDR3 reads CASSPWADGNTIYF. CDR3 DNA sequence: TGTGCCTCCAGTCCATGGGCTGATGGAAACACCATATATTTT. J is TRBJ1-3 and V is TRBV30; no clear D gene. Trimming shortened V by 7 bases and J by 3 bases, and 16 bases separated the two germline ends. The germline V gene encodes CDR1 GTSNPN and CDR2 SVGIG (reference sequence). This CDR3 is 14 amino acids long.

The chain is built from TRBV9 and TRBJ2-3; 7 bases fit TRBD2. Germline trimming cut 0 bases from V and 2 bases from J; bases unmatched to any gene: 6. Germline V gene lookup returns CDR1 SGDLS and CDR2 YYNGEE. This CDR3 spans 16 amino acids. The CDR3 nucleotides are TGTGCCAGCAGCGTAGGCCTCGGGGGGAACACAGATACGCAGTATTTT. The encoded protein is CASSVGLGGNTDTQYF.

The CDR3 region has the DNA TGTGCCAGCAGACCCAGCGGGAGCACAGATACGCAGTATTTT. This encodes CASRPSGSTDTQYF. The chain has TRBV5-4 and TRBJ2-3; the D gene is possibly TRBD2 (6 bases). Germline CDR1 and CDR2: SGHNT and YYREEE (reference sequence). V was shortened by 5 bases and J by 0 bases, with 10 bases between the two germline ends. The CDR3 covers 14 residues.

This clone was detected a few times. V is TRBV14 and J is TRBJ1-1; 7 nucleotides line up with TRBD1. The germline V gene encodes CDR1 SGHDN and CDR2 FVKESK. After removal of 4 bases from V and 1 base from J, the junction contained 6 bases not matched to a gene. There are 15 residues in the CDR3. CDR3 DNA sequence: TGTGCCAGCAGCCCCATGACAGGGCGGAACACTGAAGCTTTCTTT. This sequence encodes CASSPMTGRNTEAFF.

The chain recombines TRBV12-5 with TRBJ2-3; D gene unclear. The CDR3 has 14 residues. Germline loops: CDR1 LGHNT, CDR2 FRNRAP. Trimming stripped 2 bases from V and 6 bases from J, with 12 bases between. CDR3 nucleotides: TGTGCTAGTGGTTTGCTGGGCCCCCTGGATACGCAGTATTTT. It yields the protein CASGLLGPLDTQYF.

The chain links TRBV6-5 to TRBJ2-7; 8 bases are a match to TRBD1. Germline lookup yields CDR1 MNHEY and CDR2 SVGAGI. V was pared by 6 bases and J by 3 bases, with 10 bases of the junction left unmatched. CDR3 length: 15 residues. This CDR3 reads CASRGTGTGLYEQYF. The CDR3 coding sequence is TGTGCCAGCAGGGGTACCGGGACAGGCCTCTACGAGCAGTACTTC.

The chain has TRBV6-6 and TRBJ1-5, with 10 nucleotides matching TRBD1. Germline CDR1 reads MNHNY; CDR2 reads SVGAGI (reference sequence). The V segment lost 7 bases and the J segment 5 bases; nucleotides outside the gene matches: 5. The CDR3 is made up of 14 amino acids. As DNA, the CDR3 is TGTGCCAGCACCGGGACAGGGGACCATCAGCCCCAGCATTTT. Encoded protein: CASTGTGDHQPQHF.

V is TRBV19 and J is TRBJ2-6; the match to TRBD1 covers 9 bases. V shed 5 bases and J 4 bases; nucleotides not matched to a gene: 21. Looked up from germline, CDR1 is LNHDA and CDR2 is SQIVND (reference sequence). The CDR3 is 21 amino acids. Here the CDR3 reads CASSPIRGQGSLLGGANVLTF. CDR3 DNA sequence: TGTGCCAGTAGTCCCATCCGGGGACAGGGTTCACTTCTGGGAGGGGCCAACGTCCTGACTTTC.